This TCR beta chain was retrieved from a study of T cell responses to AZD1222 COVID-19 vaccine. Study findings and constraints: Distributed over spike, vaccine-associated CD4 TCRs predominated at 160-218 and 743-854. Reports indicate that nearly half of spike-specific TCRs are directed at unmutated variant regions.

J lost 3 bases, V lost 0 bases, and 1 base had no gene match. Germline values: CDR1 MDHEN, CDR2 SYDVKM. The CDR3 is 14 amino acids. Profiled with immunoSEQ multiplex PCR; TCRdb holds only in-frame clones, not every one. The table lists approximately 170,000 clones, around 87% of them singletons, with approximately 6.9% in the top ten. To note about this clone: Its specificity is not known.

The starting material was peripheral blood, obtained on day 0 of AZD1222 vaccination. The clonotype was recovered from an adult in good health. The rearrangement uses TRBV28 and TRBJ2-7, with TRBD1 matching over 8 bases. The CDR3 sequence is CASSLWGQVYEQYF. The CDR3 DNA follows: TGTGCCAGCAGTTTATGGGGACAGGTCTACGAGCAGTACTTC.